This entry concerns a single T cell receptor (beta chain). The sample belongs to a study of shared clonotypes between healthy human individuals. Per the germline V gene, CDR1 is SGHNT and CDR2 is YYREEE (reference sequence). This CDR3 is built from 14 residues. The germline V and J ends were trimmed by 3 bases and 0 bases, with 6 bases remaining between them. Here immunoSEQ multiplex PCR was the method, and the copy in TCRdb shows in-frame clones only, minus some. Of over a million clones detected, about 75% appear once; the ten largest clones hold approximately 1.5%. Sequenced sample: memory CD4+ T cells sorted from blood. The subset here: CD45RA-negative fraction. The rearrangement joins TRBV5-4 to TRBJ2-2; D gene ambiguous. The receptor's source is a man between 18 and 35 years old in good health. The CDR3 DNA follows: TGTGCCAGCAGCTCACAATCGAACACCGGGGAGCTGTTTTTT. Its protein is CASSSQSNTGELFF.